This TCR beta chain was profiled in a study of blood T cell repertoires in COVID-19. This clone has a single count. CDR3 length: 16 residues. Trimming took 3 bases from V and 4 from J; bases not matched to a gene: 8. Germline V gene data show CDR1 as LNHDA and CDR2 as SQIVND (reference sequence). The table came from immunoSEQ multiplex PCR; TCRdb's copy has only in-frame clones and leaves some out. The table has about 220,000 clones, around nine tenths seen once. The sequencing sample was made of peripheral blood. The receptor was isolated from a man in his forties with acute or convalescent COVID-19. This chain uses TRBV19 with TRBJ1-5, with 8 bases fitting TRBD1. The CDR3 DNA reads TGTGCCAGTAGTATCCCAGGGGGCGGTTTAAATCAGCCCCAGCATTTT. Translation gives CASSIPGGGLNQPQHF.